This record concerns one T cell receptor beta chain sequence. In the source study's methods: Amplification from reference gene primers served as the basis for estimated nucleated cell counts. Profiled with immunoSEQ multiplex PCR; TCRdb holds only in-frame clones, not every one. Clonal size and the V and J genes are those of that table, whereas D and trimming came from the DNA. The sample consists of more than 80,000 clones, about 82% of them appearing once. This entry comes from a study of blood T cell repertoires in COVID-19. Study background: COVID-19 samples from acute and convalescent phases originated in the United States, Italy and Spain. The cDNA or gDNA used as material had been derived from T cells, B-cell-depleted T cells, or PBMCs.

V lost 3 bases to trimming and J lost 4 bases, with 7 bases between them. CDR3 length equals 12 residues. The germline CDR1 and CDR2 sequences are LNHDA and SQIVND (reference sequence). The chain has TRBV19 and TRBJ2-7; D not certain. The sequence derives from a man in his forties or fifties with active COVID-19. What was sequenced was peripheral blood. CDR3 region: CASSMGRYEQYF. CDR3 DNA sequence: TGTGCCAGTAGTATGGGCAGGTACGAGCAGTACTTC.